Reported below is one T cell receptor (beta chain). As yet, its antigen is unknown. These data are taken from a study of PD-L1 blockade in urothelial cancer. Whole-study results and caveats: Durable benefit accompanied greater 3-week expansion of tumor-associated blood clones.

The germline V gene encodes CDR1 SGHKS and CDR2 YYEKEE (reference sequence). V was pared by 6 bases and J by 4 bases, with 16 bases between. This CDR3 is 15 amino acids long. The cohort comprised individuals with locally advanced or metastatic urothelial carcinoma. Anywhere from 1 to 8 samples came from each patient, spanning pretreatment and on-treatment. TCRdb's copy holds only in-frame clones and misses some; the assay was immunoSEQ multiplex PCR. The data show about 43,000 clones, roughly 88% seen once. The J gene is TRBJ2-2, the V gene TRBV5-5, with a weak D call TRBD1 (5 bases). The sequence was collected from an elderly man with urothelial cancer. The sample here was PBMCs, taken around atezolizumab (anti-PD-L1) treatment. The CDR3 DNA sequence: TGTGCCAGCACCACTCAGGACATACCCACCGGGGAGCTGTTTTTT. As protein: CASTTQDIPTGELFF.